This T cell receptor beta chain was sequenced during a study of blood T cell repertoires in COVID-19. Across the study: The study drew acute and convalescent COVID-19 samples from the United States, Italy and Spain. PBMCs, B-cell-depleted T cells, or T cells were the source of the cDNA or gDNA that made up the material.

The CDR3 runs to 16 residues. V dropped 6 bases and J dropped 11; count of bases not matched to a gene: 10. The germline CDR1 and CDR2 sequences are MNHEY and SVGEGT. Original handling: Estimates of nucleated cell counts were drawn from the amplification of reference gene primers. Sequenced by immunoSEQ multiplex PCR; TCRdb stores in-frame clones only, minus some. V and J calls plus clone size are reproduced from that table; the DNA served to infer D and trimming. The sample yields 200,000 to 250,000 clones, 88% seen once. This clonotype was obtained from a woman aged 60-70 years with acute or convalescent COVID-19. The V and J genes are TRBV6-2 or TRBV6-3 and TRBJ2-1; 16 positions match TRBD2. The sequencing input was peripheral blood. The CDR3 DNA reads as TGTGCCAGCAGCCTAACTGGGACTAGCGGGAGGGGGAAGCAGTTCTTC. Translating gives CASSLTGTSGRGKQFF.